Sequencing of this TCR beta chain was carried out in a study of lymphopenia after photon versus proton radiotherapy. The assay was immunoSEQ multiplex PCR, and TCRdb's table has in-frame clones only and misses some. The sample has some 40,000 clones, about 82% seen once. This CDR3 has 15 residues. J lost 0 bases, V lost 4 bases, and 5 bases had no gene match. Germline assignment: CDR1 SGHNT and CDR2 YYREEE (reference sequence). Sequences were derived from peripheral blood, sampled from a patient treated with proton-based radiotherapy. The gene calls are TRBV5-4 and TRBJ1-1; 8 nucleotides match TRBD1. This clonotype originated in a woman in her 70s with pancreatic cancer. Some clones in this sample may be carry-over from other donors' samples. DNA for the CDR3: TGTGCCAGCAGCGTGACAGGGGTTATGAACACTGAAGCTTTCTTT. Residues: CASSVTGVMNTEAFF.